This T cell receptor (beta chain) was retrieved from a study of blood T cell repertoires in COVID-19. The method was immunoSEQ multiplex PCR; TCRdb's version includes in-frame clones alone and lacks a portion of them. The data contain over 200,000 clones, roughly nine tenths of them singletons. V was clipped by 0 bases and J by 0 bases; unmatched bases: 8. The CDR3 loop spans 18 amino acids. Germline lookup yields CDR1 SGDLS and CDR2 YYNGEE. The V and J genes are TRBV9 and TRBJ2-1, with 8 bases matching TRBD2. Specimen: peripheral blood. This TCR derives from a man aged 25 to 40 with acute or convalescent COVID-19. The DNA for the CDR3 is TGTGCCAGCAGCGTAGGCGGGGGGCCAAAGAGCTCCTACAATGAGCAGTTCTTC. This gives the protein CASSVGGGPKSSYNEQFF.